One and the same sample provided the 30 T cell receptor beta chains below, sequenced in a study of shared clonotypes between healthy human individuals. Sequencing was performed with immunoSEQ multiplex PCR; in TCRdb, only in-frame clones are kept and a portion is missing. Altogether some 690,000 clones are present, around 90% being singletons, with the ten largest covering 30% to 40%. Source material: memory CD8+ T cells from PBMCs. Subset indicated: CD45RO+ cells pooled with CCR7-negative TemRA cells. These receptors all come from a young man in good health. Some clones in this sample may be carry-over from other donors' samples.

The chain is built from TRBV29-1 and TRBJ1-2; D unresolved. Germline values: CDR1 SQVTM, CDR2 ANQGSEA. Trimming shortened V by 3 bases and J by 4 bases, and 12 bases separated the two germline ends. The CDR3 is made up of 13 amino acids. This CDR3 reads CSVEETAGYGYTF. The CDR3 region has the DNA TGCAGCGTTGAGGAAACAGCAGGCTATGGCTACACCTTC.

The chain joins TRBV28 to TRBJ2-7; no definite D call. This CDR3 spans 11 amino acids. Germline lookup yields CDR1 MDHEN and CDR2 SYDVKM. V lost 7 bases, J lost 3 bases, and 7 bases lay in between. CDR3 amino acids: CASISGYEQYF. The CDR3 nucleotides read TGTGCCAGCATATCGGGCTACGAGCAGTACTTC.

The chain has TRBV7-9 and TRBJ2-1, with D perhaps matching TRBD1 or TRBD2 (5 bases each). Germline lookup yields CDR1 SEHNR and CDR2 FQNEAQ (reference sequence). V lost 0 bases, J lost 7 bases, and 7 bases lay in between. The CDR3 has 13 residues. The CDR3 reads CASSLAGENEQFF. DNA of the CDR3: TGTGCCAGCAGCTTAGCAGGGGAGAATGAGCAGTTCTTC.

This clone was seen only a few times. Other DNA sequences of this sample code for an identical CDR3. The V call is TRBV7-9, the J call TRBJ2-7; 9 bases line up with TRBD1. J lost 4 bases, V lost 5 bases, and 6 bases had no gene match. CDR3 length equals 14 residues. Per the germline V gene, CDR1 is SEHNR and CDR2 is FQNEAQ (reference sequence). The CDR3 sequence is CASSPRDRAYEQYF. In DNA, the CDR3 is TGTGCCAGCAGCCCCCGGGACAGGGCTTACGAGCAGTACTTC. The full variable domain, with the rest looked up from reference TRBV7-9 and TRBJ2-7, is DTGVSQNPRHKITKRGQNVTFRCDPISEHNRLYWYRQTLGQGPEFLTYFQNEAQLEKSRLLSDRFSAERPKGSFSTLEIQRTEQGDSAMYLCASSPRDRAYEQYFGPGTRLTVT.

The chain is built from TRBV6-6 and TRBJ2-7, with D maybe TRBD1 (8 bases). V lost 9 bases and J lost 2, with 14 bases in between. Germline CDR1 and CDR2: MNHNY and SVGAGI (reference sequence). The CDR3 consists of 13 residues. The CDR3 reads CASRTGRAYEQYF. Here the CDR3 DNA reads TGTGCCAGTAGGACAGGGAGGGCCTACGAGCAGTACTTC.

The CDR3, as DNA: TGTGCCATCAGTCCCAGCGGGGCTAGCACAGATACGCAGTATTTT. This sequence encodes CAISPSGASTDTQYF. The V and J genes are TRBV10-3 and TRBJ2-3; 7 bases are a match to TRBD2. Germline assignment: CDR1 ENHRY and CDR2 SYGVKD. J gave up 0 bases and V 5 bases, and 5 bases lay outside the gene matches. The CDR3 is 15 amino acids.

The chain carries TRBV6-5 and TRBJ2-1; D is unclear. The V and J ends lost 2 bases and 7 bases respectively, with 9 bases between them. The length of the CDR3 is 13 residues. From germline, CDR1 is MNHEY and CDR2 SVGAGI. The CDR3 protein is CASSYMRGNEQFF. CDR3 sequence (DNA): TGTGCCAGCAGTTACATGCGTGGGAATGAGCAGTTCTTC.

V usage is TRBV28 and J usage is TRBJ1-4; D possibly corresponds to TRBD1 (6 bases). The ends were cut back, 1 base at V and 6 bases at J, with 6 bases in the middle. Per the germline V gene, CDR1 is MDHEN and CDR2 is SYDVKM. The CDR3 has 13 amino acids. For the CDR3, the DNA is TGTGCCAGCAGTTTATCAGGGGATGAAAAACTGTTTTTT. This gives the protein CASSLSGDEKLFF.

The V gene is TRBV28, the J gene TRBJ2-7; TRBD2 might be the D (6 bases). V was clipped by 3 bases and J by 6 bases, with 18 bases between them. Germline CDR1 and CDR2: MDHEN and SYDVKM. The CDR3 contains 15 residues. As DNA, the CDR3 is TGTGCCAGCAGTTTGATTTCCGGGTGGAGGGTCGAGCAGTACTTC. This translates into CASSLISGWRVEQYF.

The V gene is TRBV10-3, the J gene TRBJ2-1; a weak D match, TRBD2 (6 bases). The CDR3 extends over 13 amino acids. Germline CDR1 ENHRY, CDR2 SYGVKD. Deletions cut 6 bases from V and 4 bases from J, with 10 bases between. CDR3 loop: CAIRVAAYNEQFF. CDR3 bases: TGTGCCATCAGGGTAGCGGCTTACAATGAGCAGTTCTTC.

The chain joins TRBV27 to TRBJ2-2, with 7 nucleotides matching TRBD1. Germline trimming cut 5 bases from V and 4 bases from J; bases unmatched to any gene: 7. Germline-derived CDR1 and CDR2 are MNHEY and SMNVEV (reference sequence). The CDR3 loop spans 15 amino acids. The CDR3 sequence: CASSLRTGITGELFF. CDR3 coding DNA: TGTGCCAGCAGTCTCCGGACAGGAATCACCGGGGAGCTGTTTTTT.

To note about this clone: Distinct nucleotide sequences in the sample also encode this CDR3. V usage is TRBV27 and J usage is TRBJ2-2; D remains unclear. Trimming left V 0 bases short and J 4 bases short, with 3 bases between. Germline assignment: CDR1 MNHEY and CDR2 SMNVEV (reference sequence). This CDR3 region has 13 residues. The CDR3 bases are TGTGCCAGCAGTTTATCCGGCACCGGGGAGCTGTTTTTT. It codes for CASSLSGTGELFF.

The chain combines TRBV6-1 with TRBJ2-1; D unresolved. V was shortened by 3 bases and J by 7 bases, with 10 bases between the two germline ends. The CDR3 consists of 13 residues. In germline, CDR1 is MNHNS, CDR2 SASEGT. The CDR3 DNA is TGTGCCAGCAGTGATTATTCGCGGAATGAGCAGTTCTTC. The encoded protein is CASSDYSRNEQFF.

This sequence joins TRBV19 and TRBJ1-5; D unresolved. The CDR3 has 17 residues. Germline CDR1 LNHDA, CDR2 SQIVND (reference sequence). Trimming took off 0 bases at V and 6 bases at J, with 18 bases between the two ends. Here the CDR3 reads CASSIDVRTSHGQPQHF. In DNA, the CDR3 is TGTGCCAGTAGTATAGATGTGCGGACCTCCCACGGTCAGCCCCAGCATTTT.

The V gene is TRBV4-3, the J gene TRBJ2-7; 9 nucleotides match TRBD1. The J segment lost 2 bases and the V segment lost 1 base, leaving 9 bases of the junction unmatched. Germline CDR1 and CDR2: LGHNA and YSLEER. CDR3 size: 17 residues. The CDR3 loop reads CASSQADRGGVPYEQYF. The CDR3 nucleotides read TGCGCCAGCAGCCAAGCCGACAGGGGGGGTGTACCCTACGAGCAGTACTTC.

J is TRBJ2-2 and V is TRBV7-3, with D possibly TRBD1 on 5 matching bases. The CDR3 is 15 residues long. Deletions cut 5 bases from V and 0 bases from J, with 10 bases between. Germline lookup yields CDR1 SGHTA and CDR2 FQGTGA. DNA of the CDR3: TGTGCCAGCAGCCCCCAGACAGCGAACACCGGGGAGCTGTTTTTT. It codes for CASSPQTANTGELFF.

This clone was found once. The rearrangement links TRBV6-5 to TRBJ1-2; D remains ambiguous. Germline V gene data show CDR1 as MNHEY and CDR2 as SVGAGI. Trimming pared 6 bases from V and 2 bases from J, leaving 16 bases between. The CDR3 totals 15 residues. This chain's CDR3 is CASRPRWPANYGYTF. The CDR3 bases are TGTGCCAGCAGACCCCGTTGGCCCGCGAACTATGGCTACACCTTC.

V is TRBV19 and J is TRBJ2-1, with 7 bases fitting TRBD2. After removal of 3 bases from V and 0 bases from J, the junction contained 2 bases not matched to a gene. The CDR3 covers 15 residues. Germline assignment: CDR1 LNHDA and CDR2 SQIVND (reference sequence). The CDR3 DNA is TGTGCCAGTAGTATGGAGCGGGGCTCCTACAATGAGCAGTTCTTC. Protein product: CASSMERGSYNEQFF.

The chain is built from TRBV2 and TRBJ2-5; D uncertain. The CDR3 has 12 residues. Germline CDR1 SNHLY, CDR2 FYNNEI. The ends were cut back, 1 base at V and 2 bases at J, with 2 bases in the middle. In DNA, the CDR3 is TGTGCCAGCAGTGAAGGACAAGAGACCCAGTACTTC. The encoded protein is CASSEGQETQYF.

The chain is built from TRBV28 and TRBJ1-4; the D gene is possibly TRBD1 (6 bases). The germline V gene encodes CDR1 MDHEN and CDR2 SYDVKM. CDR3 length equals 14 residues. V was trimmed by 10 bases and J by 5 bases, leaving 17 bases between them. The CDR3 DNA is TGTGCCACGGCCGGATGGAGGGGGAATGAAAAACTGTTTTTT. This sequence encodes CATAGWRGNEKLFF. The full variable domain, completed using reference TRBV28 and TRBJ1-4, is DVKVTQSSRYLVKRTGEKVFLECVQDMDHENMFWYRQDPGLGLRLIYFSYDVKMKEKGDIPEGYSVSREKKERFSLILESASTNQTSMYLCATAGWRGNEKLFFGSGTQLSVL.

Only one count was recorded for this clone. V gene TRBV4-2 combines with J gene TRBJ2-7; D is undetermined. The CDR3 loop spans 9 amino acids. Germline CDR1 LGHNA, CDR2 YNFKEQ. V lost 7 bases, J lost 7 bases, and 5 bases lay in between. The CDR3 protein is CASIREQYF. DNA of the CDR3: TGTGCCAGCATCAGAGAGCAGTACTTC.

This chain's CDR3 is CASSFDVGGNEQFF. CDR3 sequence (DNA): TGTGCCAGCAGTTTTGACGTCGGAGGTAATGAGCAGTTCTTC. This chain links TRBV27 with TRBJ2-1; the D gene is possibly TRBD2 (5 bases). CDR3 length equals 14 residues. Germline V gene sequence: CDR1 MNHEY, CDR2 SMNVEV (reference sequence). V gave up 3 bases and J gave up 7 bases, with 13 bases separating them.

The J gene is TRBJ2-5, the V gene TRBV6-5; TRBD1 might be the D (5 bases). The CDR3 runs 15 residues. V gave up 2 bases and J gave up 3 bases, with 13 bases separating them. Germline V gene data show CDR1 as MNHEY and CDR2 as SVGAGI. The CDR3 sequence: CASSYLEGVKETQYF. As DNA, the CDR3 is TGTGCCAGCAGTTACCTGGAAGGGGTGAAAGAGACCCAGTACTTC.

This clone was found once. The chain employs TRBV4-1 and TRBJ2-7; 8 positions agree with TRBD1. The CDR3 covers 16 residues. Germline trimming cut 1 base from V and 5 bases from J; bases unmatched to any gene: 10. Per the germline V gene, CDR1 is MGHRA and CDR2 is YSYEKL. The CDR3 is CASSQVLQGAGDEQYF. The DNA for the CDR3 is TGCGCCAGCAGCCAAGTCCTCCAGGGGGCAGGAGACGAGCAGTACTTC.

Written as DNA, the CDR3 is TGTGCCAGCAGTTACGCCACCGCTAATGGCTACACCTTC. Its translation is CASSYATANGYTF. This chain uses TRBV6-5 with TRBJ1-2, with unresolved D. The CDR3 totals 13 residues. Germline V CDR1 and CDR2: MNHEY, SVGAGI. The V and J ends lost 2 bases and 6 bases respectively, with 10 bases between them.

This chain links TRBV9 with TRBJ2-3; 10 bases line up with TRBD1. V lost 3 bases, J lost 2 bases, and 6 bases stayed unmatched. CDR3 length equals 16 residues. The germline V gene has CDR1 SGDLS and CDR2 YYNGEE. The CDR3 sequence: CASSAPDRGFTDTQYF. The CDR3 DNA follows: TGTGCCAGCAGCGCACCGGACAGGGGGTTCACAGATACGCAGTATTTT.

The rearrangement links TRBV4-2 to TRBJ2-7; 16 nucleotides align to TRBD2. The CDR3 is 18 residues long. Trimming removed 3 bases from V and 4 bases from J; junction bases left unmatched: 9. The germline gives CDR1 LGHNA, CDR2 YNFKEQ. The DNA of the CDR3 is TGTGCCAGCAGCCAGGGGACCGGGACTAGCGGGAGGGCTTACGAGCAGTACTTC. Its translation is CASSQGTGTSGRAYEQYF.

The count of this clone is one. The chain links TRBV28 to TRBJ2-7; 9 bases fit TRBD1. V was clipped by 5 bases and J by 6 bases; unmatched bases: 5. CDR3 length: 13 amino acids. Looked up from germline, CDR1 is MDHEN and CDR2 is SYDVKM. CDR3 DNA: TGTGCCAGCAGTACCACGACAGGGGGCGAGCAGTACTTC. Protein product: CASSTTTGGEQYF.

This chain joins TRBV7-9 and TRBJ2-3; TRBD1 aligns across 7 bases. The J segment lost 4 bases and the V segment lost 2 bases, leaving 3 bases of the junction unmatched. Germline CDR1 is SEHNR and CDR2 is FQNEAQ (reference sequence). The length of the CDR3 is 14 residues. CDR3 residues: CASSLYQGADTQYF. CDR3 sequence (DNA): TGTGCCAGCAGCTTATATCAGGGGGCAGATACGCAGTATTTT.

This sequence joins TRBV7-8 and TRBJ1-1; TRBD1 might be the D (5 bases). Germline V lookup: CDR1 SGHVS, CDR2 FQNEAQ. The V and J ends lost 3 bases and 7 bases respectively, with 18 bases between them. The CDR3 consists of 15 residues. Here the CDR3 reads CASSFRLPGRYEAFF. The CDR3 region has the DNA TGTGCCAGCAGCTTTCGTTTACCGGGACGATATGAAGCTTTCTTT.